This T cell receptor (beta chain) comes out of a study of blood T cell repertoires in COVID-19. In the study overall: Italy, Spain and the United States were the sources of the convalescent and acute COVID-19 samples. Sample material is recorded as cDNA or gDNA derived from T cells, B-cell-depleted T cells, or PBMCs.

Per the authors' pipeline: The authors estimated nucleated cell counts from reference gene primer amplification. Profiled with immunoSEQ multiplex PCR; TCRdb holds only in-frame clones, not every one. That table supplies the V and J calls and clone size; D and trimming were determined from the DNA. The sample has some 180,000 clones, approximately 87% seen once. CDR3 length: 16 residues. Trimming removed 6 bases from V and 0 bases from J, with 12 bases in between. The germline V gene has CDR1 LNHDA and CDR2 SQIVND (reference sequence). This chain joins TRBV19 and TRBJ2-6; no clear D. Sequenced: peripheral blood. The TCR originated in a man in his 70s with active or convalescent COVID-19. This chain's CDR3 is CASSKLGPSGANVLTF. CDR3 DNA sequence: TGTGCCAGTAGCAAACTCGGTCCCTCTGGGGCCAACGTCCTGACTTTC. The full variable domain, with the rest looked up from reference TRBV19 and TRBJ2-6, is DGGITQSPKYLFRKEGQNVTLSCEQNLNHDAMYWYRQDPGQGLRLIYYSQIVNDFQKGDIAEGYSVSREKKESFPLTVTSAQKNPTAFYLCASSKLGPSGANVLTFGAGSRLTVL.